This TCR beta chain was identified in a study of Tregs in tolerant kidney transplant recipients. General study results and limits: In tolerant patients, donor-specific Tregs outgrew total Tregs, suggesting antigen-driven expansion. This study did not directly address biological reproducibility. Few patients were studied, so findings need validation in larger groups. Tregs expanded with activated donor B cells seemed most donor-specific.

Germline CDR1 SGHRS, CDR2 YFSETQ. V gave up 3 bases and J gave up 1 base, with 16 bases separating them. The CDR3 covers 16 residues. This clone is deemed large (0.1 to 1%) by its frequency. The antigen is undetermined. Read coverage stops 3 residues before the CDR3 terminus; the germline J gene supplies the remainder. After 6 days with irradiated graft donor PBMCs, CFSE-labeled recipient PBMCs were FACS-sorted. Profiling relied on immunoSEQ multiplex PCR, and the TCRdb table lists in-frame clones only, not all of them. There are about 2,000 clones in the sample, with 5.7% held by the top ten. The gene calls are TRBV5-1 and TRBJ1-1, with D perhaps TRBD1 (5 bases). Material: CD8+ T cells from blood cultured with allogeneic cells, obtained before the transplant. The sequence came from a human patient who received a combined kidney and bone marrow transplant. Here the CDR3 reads CASSSTPGLENTEAFF. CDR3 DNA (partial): TGCGCCAGCAGCTCCACCCCAGGGCTGGAGAACACTGAA.